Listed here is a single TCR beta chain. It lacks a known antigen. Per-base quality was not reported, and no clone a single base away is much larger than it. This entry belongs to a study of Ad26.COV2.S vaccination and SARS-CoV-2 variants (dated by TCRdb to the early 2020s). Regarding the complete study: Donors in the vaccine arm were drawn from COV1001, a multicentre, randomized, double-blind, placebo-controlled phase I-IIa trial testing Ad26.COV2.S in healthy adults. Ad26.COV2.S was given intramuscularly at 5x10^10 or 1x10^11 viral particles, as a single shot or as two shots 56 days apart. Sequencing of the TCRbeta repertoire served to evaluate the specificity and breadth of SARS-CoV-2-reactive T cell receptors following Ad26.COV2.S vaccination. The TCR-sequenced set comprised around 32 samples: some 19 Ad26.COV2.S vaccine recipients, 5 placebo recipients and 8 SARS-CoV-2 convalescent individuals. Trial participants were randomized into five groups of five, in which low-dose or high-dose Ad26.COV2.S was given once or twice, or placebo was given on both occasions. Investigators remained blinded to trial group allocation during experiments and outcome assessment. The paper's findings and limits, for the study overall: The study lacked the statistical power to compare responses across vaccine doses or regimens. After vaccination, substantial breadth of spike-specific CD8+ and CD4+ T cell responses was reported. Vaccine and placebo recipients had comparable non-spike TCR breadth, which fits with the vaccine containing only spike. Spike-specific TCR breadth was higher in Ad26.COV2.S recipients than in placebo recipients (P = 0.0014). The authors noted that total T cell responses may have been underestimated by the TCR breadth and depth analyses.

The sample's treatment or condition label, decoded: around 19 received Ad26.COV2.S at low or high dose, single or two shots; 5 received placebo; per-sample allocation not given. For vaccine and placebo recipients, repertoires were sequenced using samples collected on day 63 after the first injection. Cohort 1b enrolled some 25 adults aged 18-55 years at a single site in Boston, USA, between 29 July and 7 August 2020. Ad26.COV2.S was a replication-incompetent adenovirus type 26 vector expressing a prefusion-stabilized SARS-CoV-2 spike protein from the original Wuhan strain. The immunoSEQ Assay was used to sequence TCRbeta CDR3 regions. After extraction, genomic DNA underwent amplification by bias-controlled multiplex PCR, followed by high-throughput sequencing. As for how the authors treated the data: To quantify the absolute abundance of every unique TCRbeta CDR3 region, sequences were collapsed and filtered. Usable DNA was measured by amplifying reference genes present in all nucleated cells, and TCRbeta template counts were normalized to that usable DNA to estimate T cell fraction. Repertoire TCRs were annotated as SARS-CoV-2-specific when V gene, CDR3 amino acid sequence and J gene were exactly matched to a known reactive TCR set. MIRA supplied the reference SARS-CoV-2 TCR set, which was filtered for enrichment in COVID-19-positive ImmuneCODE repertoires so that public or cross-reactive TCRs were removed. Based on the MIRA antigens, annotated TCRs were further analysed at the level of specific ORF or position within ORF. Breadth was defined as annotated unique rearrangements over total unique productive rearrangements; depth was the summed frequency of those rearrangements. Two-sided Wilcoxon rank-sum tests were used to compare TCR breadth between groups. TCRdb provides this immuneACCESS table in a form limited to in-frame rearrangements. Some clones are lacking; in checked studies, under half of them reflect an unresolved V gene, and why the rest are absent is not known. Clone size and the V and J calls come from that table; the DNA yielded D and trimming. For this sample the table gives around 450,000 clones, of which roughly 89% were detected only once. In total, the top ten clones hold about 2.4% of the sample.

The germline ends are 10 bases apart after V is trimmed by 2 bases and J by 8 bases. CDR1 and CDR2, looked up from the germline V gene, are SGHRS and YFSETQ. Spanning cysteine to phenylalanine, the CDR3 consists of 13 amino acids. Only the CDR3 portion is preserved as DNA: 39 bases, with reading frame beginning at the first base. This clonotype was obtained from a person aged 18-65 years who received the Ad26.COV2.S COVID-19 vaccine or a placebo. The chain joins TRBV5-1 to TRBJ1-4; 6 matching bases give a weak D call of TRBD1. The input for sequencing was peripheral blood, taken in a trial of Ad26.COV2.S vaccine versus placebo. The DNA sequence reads TGCGCCAGCAGCTTCGGGAGGGGGGAAAAACTGTTTTTT. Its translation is CASSFGRGEKLFF.